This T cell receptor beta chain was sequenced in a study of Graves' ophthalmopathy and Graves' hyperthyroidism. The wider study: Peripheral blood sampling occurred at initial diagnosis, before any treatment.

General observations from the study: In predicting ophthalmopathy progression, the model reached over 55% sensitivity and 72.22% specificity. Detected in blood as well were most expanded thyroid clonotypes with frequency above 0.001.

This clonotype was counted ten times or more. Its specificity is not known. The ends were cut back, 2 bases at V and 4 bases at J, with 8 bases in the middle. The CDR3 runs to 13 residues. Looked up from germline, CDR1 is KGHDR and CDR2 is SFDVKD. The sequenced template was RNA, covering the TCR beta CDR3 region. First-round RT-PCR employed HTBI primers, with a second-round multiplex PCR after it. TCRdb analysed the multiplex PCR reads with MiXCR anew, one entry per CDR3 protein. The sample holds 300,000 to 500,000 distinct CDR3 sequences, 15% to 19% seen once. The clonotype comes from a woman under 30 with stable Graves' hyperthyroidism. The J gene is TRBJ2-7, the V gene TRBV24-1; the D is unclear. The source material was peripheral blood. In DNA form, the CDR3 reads TGTGCCACCAGTGATTCGGATGCATACGAGCAGTACTTC. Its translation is CATSDSDAYEQYF.